One and the same sample provided the 15 T cell receptor beta chains below, sequenced in a study of beta chain features in type 1 diabetes. The isolated RNA, all of it, was reverse transcribed, so expressed TCRB transcripts were what got sequenced. Repertoires were generated with immunoSEQ multiplex PCR, while TCRdb's copy carries only in-frame clones and drops some. The table lists 450,000 to 550,000 clones, around 28% of them singletons. Sequenced input: naive CD4+ T cells from blood. Receptors were obtained from a man younger than 30 in good health.

The table lists this clone with a few counts. This chain connects TRBV30 to TRBJ1-2; the D gene is possibly TRBD1 (6 bases). The V end lost 4 bases, the J end lost 4 bases, and 10 bases lay between the germline ends. Germline V CDR1 and CDR2: GTSNPN, SVGIG (reference sequence). The CDR3 extends over 12 amino acids. The CDR3 is CAWTGQGYGYTF. CDR3 in DNA: TGTGCCTGGACGGGACAAGGCTATGGCTACACCTTC. The variable domain in full, completed from reference TRBV30 and TRBJ1-2, reads SQTIHQWPATLVQPVGSPLSLECTVEGTSNPNLYWYRQAAGRGLQLLFYSVGIGQISSEVPQNLSASRPQDRQFILSSKKLLLSDSGFYLCAWTGQGYGYTFGSGTRLTVV.

This clone was counted a few times. The chain carries TRBV9 and TRBJ2-3; TRBD1 agrees at 9 bases. With 3 bases clipped from V and 4 bases from J, the junction kept 6 bases outside the gene matches. The germline V gene encodes CDR1 SGDLS and CDR2 YYNGEE. The CDR3 is 15 residues long. The CDR3 here is CASSAGTGQPDTQYF. DNA for the CDR3: TGTGCCAGCAGCGCCGGGACAGGGCAACCAGATACGCAGTATTTT.

This clone was detected only a few times. The chain recombines TRBV4-2 with TRBJ2-1; 11 nucleotides agree with TRBD2. CDR1 and CDR2 (germline): LGHNA, YNFKEQ. CDR3 size: 17 residues. With 4 bases clipped from V and 5 bases from J, the junction kept 10 bases outside the gene matches. This chain's CDR3 is CASSRATGTSGHNEQFF. The CDR3 DNA reads as TGTGCCAGCAGCCGGGCGACCGGGACTAGCGGCCACAATGAGCAGTTCTTC.

Comments on this clone: The same CDR3 also results from other DNA sequences found in this sample. The V and J genes are TRBV25-1 and TRBJ2-3; TRBD2 agrees at 11 bases. The V gene's germline CDR1 is MGHDK and CDR2 SYGVNS. The CDR3 covers 15 residues. The V and J ends lost 5 bases and 3 bases, in that order; junction bases with no gene match: 4. CDR3 coding DNA: TGTGCCAGCAGTCCTACTAGCGGGAGTACAGATACGCAGTATTTT. Its protein product is CASSPTSGSTDTQYF.

The table lists this clone with a few counts. The J gene is TRBJ2-7, the V gene TRBV19, with 8 positions matching TRBD1. V dropped 7 bases and J dropped 2; count of bases not matched to a gene: 7. The CDR3 length is 14 residues. CDR1 and CDR2 (germline): LNHDA, SQIVND (reference sequence). The CDR3 region is CASTGTGGTYEQYF. The CDR3 nucleotides read TGTGCCAGTACCGGCACAGGGGGAACCTACGAGCAGTACTTC.

This clone has only a few counts. The V call is TRBV4-3, the J call TRBJ2-1; D uncertain. The CDR3 covers 16 residues. Germline CDR1 LGHNA, CDR2 YSLEER. V was pared by 1 base and J by 0 bases, with 10 bases between. The CDR3 bases are TGCGCCAGCAGCCAAGTAGCCCTGAGCTCCTACAATGAGCAGTTCTTC. It specifies CASSQVALSSYNEQFF.

In its sample, this clone was seen once. The rearrangement uses TRBV5-4 and TRBJ2-3, with a weak D call TRBD1 (6 bases). V was shortened by 3 bases and J by 2 bases, with 13 bases between the two germline ends. This CDR3 contains 15 residues. The germline V gene has CDR1 SGHNT and CDR2 YYREEE (reference sequence). The CDR3 region is CASSSKGQTTDTQYF. The CDR3 DNA sequence: TGTGCCAGCAGCTCTAAAGGACAGACCACAGATACGCAGTATTTT.

The rearrangement joins TRBV6-6 to TRBJ2-5; 12 bases align to TRBD2. The CDR3 is 15 amino acids. CDR1 MNHNY and CDR2 SVGAGI come from the germline V gene (reference sequence). V was pared by 0 bases and J by 4 bases, with 0 bases of the junction left unmatched. The CDR3 nucleotides are TGTGCCAGCAGTTACTCGGGACTAGCGGGAGAGACCCAGTACTTC. It codes for CASSYSGLAGETQYF.

The chain links TRBV6-1 to TRBJ1-2; 9 bases match TRBD1. Germline values: CDR1 MNHNS, CDR2 SASEGT. With V trimmed by 6 bases and J by 5 bases, 1 base remained unmatched. The CDR3 is 12 amino acids. This CDR3 is CASRDRGYGYTF. CDR3 coding DNA: TGTGCCAGCAGGGACAGGGGTTATGGCTACACCTTC.

This chain connects TRBV9 to TRBJ1-3; D is undetermined. Germline V lookup: CDR1 SGDLS, CDR2 YYNGEE. The CDR3 totals 15 residues. V lost 2 bases and J lost 0, with 9 bases in between. DNA of the CDR3: TGTGCCAGCAGCGTCATGGACGGCTCTGGAAACACCATATATTTT. Protein product: CASSVMDGSGNTIYF.

The chain joins TRBV29-1 to TRBJ2-2; 9 nucleotides align to TRBD1. Trimming took 7 bases from V and 2 from J; bases not matched to a gene: 5. The CDR3 runs to 14 residues. CDR1 and CDR2 from the germline V gene are SQVTM and ANQGSEA. The DNA for the CDR3 is TGCAGCGCGCTGGGACAGGGAAACACCGGGGAGCTGTTTTTT. Residues: CSALGQGNTGELFF.

There are a few counts of this clone. The genes are TRBV30 and TRBJ1-3; 9 bases align to TRBD1. Per germline, CDR1 GTSNPN and CDR2 SVGIG (reference sequence). J gave up 3 bases and V 8 bases, and 5 bases lay outside the gene matches. The CDR3 extends over 13 amino acids. The CDR3 nucleotides are TGTGCCCGGACAGGGGTTGATGGAAACACCATATATTTT. Its translation is CARTGVDGNTIYF.

Details on this clone: Sequence at one end of the junction differs from germline and may be a read error. The V and J genes are TRBV7-3 and TRBJ2-2, with D tentatively TRBD2 (6 bases). CDR3 length equals 15 residues. CDR1 is SGHTA and CDR2 is FQGTGA in the germline V gene. The CDR3 coding sequence is TGTGCCAGCAGCCTAACGGGGACTTTCGACGGGGAGCTGTTTTTT. This codes for CASSLTGTFDGELFF. Full variable domain (outside the CDR3, taken from reference TRBV7-3 and TRBJ2-2): GAGVSQTPSNKVTEKGKYVELRCDPISGHTALYWYRQSLGQGPEFLIYFQGTGAADDSGLPNDRFFAVRPEGSVSTLKIQRTERGDSAVYLCASSLTGTFDGELFFGEGSRLTVL.

This clone has only a few counts. This chain links TRBV2 with TRBJ2-7; TRBD1 might be the D (5 bases). CDR1 is SNHLY and CDR2 is FYNNEI in the germline V gene. V was pared by 8 bases and J by 5 bases, with 19 bases between. The CDR3 length is 14 residues. CDR3 sequence (DNA): TGTGCCAGCGTGGCGCGCAGGGCGGAGCACGAGCAGTACTTC. This codes for CASVARRAEHEQYF.

This clone was observed once. The chain is built from TRBV30 and TRBJ1-1; D ambiguous. The V end lost 1 base, the J end lost 3 bases, and 9 bases lay between the germline ends. The CDR3 is 13 residues long. The V gene's germline CDR1 is GTSNPN and CDR2 SVGIG (reference sequence). Here the CDR3 DNA reads TGTGCCTGGAGTGCGAAGGTGGACACTGAAGCTTTCTTT. This codes for CAWSAKVDTEAFF.